This T cell receptor (beta chain) was recorded in a study of cytomegalovirus exposure and HLA in healthy donors. The primer mix had 60 Vbeta and 13 Jbeta primers. Profiled with immunoSEQ multiplex PCR; TCRdb holds only in-frame clones, not every one. Of a few hundred thousand clones listed, 80% to 90% are singletons. The CDR3 contains 13 residues. Trimming stripped 0 bases from V and 12 bases from J, with 12 bases between. Germline V gene lookup returns CDR1 MGHRA and CDR2 YSYEKL. The rearrangement joins TRBV4-1 to TRBJ2-1; possibly TRBD1 for D (5 bases). The sequenced material came from PBMCs. This receptor was identified in a man aged 25 to 45 in good health and CMV-seronegative. Here the CDR3 reads CASSQDKGTGQFF. The CDR3 nucleotides read TGCGCCAGCAGCCAAGATAAGGGAACAGGGCAGTTCTTC.